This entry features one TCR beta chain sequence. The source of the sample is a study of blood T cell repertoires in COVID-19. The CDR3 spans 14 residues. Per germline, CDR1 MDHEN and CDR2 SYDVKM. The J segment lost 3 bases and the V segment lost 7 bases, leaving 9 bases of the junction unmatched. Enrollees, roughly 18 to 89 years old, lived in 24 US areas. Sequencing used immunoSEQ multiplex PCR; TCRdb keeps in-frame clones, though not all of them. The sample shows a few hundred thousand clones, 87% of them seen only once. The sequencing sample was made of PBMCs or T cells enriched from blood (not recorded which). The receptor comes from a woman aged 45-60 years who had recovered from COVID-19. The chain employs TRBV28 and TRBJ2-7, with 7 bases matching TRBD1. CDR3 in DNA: TGTGCCAGCACCCGGACAGGAGGAATCTACGAGCAGTACTTC. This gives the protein CASTRTGGIYEQYF.